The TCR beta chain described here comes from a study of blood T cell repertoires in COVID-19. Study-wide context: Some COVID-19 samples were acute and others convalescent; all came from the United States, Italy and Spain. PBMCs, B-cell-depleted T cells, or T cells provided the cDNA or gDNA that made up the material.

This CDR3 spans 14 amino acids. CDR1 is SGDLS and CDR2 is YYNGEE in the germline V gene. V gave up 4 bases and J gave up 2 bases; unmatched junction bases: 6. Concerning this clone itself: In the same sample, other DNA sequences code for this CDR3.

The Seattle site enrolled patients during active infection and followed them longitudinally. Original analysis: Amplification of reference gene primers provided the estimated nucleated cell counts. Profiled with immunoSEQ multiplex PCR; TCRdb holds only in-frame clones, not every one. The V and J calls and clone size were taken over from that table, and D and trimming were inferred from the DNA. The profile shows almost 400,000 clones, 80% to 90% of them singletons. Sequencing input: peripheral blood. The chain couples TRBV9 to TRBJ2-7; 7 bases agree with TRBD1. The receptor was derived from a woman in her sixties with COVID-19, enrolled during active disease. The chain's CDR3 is CASSPRQGAYEQYF. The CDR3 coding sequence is TGTGCCAGCAGCCCTCGACAGGGAGCCTACGAGCAGTACTTC.